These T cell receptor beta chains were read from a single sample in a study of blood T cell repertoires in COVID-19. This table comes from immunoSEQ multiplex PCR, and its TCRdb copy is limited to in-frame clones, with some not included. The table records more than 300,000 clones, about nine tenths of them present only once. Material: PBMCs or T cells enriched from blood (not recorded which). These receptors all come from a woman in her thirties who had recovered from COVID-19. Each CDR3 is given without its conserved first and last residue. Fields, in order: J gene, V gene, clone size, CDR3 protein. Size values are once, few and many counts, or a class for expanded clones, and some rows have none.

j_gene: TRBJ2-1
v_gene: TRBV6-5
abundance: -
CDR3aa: ASNWSHEQF

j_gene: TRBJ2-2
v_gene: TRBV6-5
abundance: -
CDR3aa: ASSLPPGGAGELF

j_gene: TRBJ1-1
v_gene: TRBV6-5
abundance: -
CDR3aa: ASRTFMNTEAF

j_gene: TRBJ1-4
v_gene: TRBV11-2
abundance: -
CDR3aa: ASSPYGVFNEKLF

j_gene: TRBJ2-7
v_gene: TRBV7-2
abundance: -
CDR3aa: ASSPGGAGDLSYEQY

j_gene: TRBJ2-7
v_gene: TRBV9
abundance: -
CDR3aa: ASSPYSPYEQY

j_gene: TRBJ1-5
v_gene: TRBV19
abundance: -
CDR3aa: ASSTTSGVLGQPQH

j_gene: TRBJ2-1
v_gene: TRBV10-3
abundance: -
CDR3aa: ATRPTSGIFGNEQF

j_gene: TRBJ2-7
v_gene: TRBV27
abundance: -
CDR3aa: ASSWASGSYEQY

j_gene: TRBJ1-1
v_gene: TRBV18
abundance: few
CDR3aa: ASSPRQENTEAF

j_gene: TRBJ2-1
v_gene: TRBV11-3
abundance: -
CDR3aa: ASSLGLAGYHEQF

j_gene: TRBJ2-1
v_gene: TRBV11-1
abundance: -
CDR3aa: ASSFLTSKSYPEQF

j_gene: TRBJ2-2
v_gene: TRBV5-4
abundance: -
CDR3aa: ASSYREWGELF

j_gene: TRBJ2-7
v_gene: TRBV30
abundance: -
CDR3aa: AWGQGGPEQY

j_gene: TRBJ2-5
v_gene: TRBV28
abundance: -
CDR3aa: ASMSDQETQY

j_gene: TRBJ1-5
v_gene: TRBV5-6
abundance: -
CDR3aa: ASSLAGTGHQSQH

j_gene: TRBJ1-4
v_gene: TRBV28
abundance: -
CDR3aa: ASSSGQDNEKLF

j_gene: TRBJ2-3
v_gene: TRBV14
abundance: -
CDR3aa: ASSLFRDSLTDTQY

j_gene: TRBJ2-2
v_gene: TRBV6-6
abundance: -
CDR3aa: ASSLLSGNTGELF

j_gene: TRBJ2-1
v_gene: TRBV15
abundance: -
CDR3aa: ATSRGGTSGRLYNEQF

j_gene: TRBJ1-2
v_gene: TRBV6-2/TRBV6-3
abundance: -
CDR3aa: ASSTRTGHYGYT

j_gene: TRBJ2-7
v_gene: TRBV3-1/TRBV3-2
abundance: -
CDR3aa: ASSQVGTGISYEQY

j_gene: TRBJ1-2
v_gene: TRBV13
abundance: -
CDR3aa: ASSLYSGEHYGYT

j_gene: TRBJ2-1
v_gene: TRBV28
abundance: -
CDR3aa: ASSLVSGAGDPGEQF

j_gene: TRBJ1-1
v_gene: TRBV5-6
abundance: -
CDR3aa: ASSFGLSLGAF

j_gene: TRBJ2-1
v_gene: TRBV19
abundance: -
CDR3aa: ASQSGRYLEADEQF

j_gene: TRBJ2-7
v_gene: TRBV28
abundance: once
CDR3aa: ASSSGGFGQY

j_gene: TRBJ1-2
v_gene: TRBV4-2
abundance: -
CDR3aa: AGGQGRTDGYT

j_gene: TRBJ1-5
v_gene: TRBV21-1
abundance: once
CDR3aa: ASSKALSVRDNQPQH

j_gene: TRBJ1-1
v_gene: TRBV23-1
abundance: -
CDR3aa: ASSQSRWTEAF

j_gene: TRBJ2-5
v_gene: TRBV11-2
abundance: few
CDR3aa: ASSSHPTGGWETQY

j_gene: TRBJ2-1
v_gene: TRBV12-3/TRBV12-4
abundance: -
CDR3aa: ASRLRGEQF

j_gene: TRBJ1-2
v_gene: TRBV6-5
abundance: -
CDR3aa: ASSYSHSGNYGYT

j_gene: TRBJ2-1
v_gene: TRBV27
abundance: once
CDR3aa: ASSLSYRGLDEQF

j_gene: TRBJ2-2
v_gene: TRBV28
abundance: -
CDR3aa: ASSEYGRVGTGELF

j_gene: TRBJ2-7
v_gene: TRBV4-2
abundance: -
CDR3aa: ASSQDHGQGSYEQY